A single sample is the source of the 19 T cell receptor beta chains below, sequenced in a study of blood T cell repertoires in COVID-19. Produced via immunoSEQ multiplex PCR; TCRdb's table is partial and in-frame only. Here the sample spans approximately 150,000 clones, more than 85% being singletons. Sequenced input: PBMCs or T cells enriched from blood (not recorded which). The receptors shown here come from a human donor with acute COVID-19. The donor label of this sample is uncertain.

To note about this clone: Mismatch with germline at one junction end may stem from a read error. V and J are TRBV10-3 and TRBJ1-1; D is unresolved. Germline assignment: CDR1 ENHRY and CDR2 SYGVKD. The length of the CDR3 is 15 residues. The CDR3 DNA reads TGTGCCATCAGAGAGTCGGTTCTGGCGGGCACTGAAGCTTTCTTT. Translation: CAIRESVLAGTEAFF.

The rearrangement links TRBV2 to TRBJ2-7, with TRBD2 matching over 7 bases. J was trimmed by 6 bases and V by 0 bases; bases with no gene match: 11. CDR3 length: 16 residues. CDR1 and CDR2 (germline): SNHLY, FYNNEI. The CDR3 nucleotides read TGTGCCAGCAGTGAAGCCTCACGACTAGCAAGGGGCGAGCAGTACTTC. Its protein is CASSEASRLARGEQYF.

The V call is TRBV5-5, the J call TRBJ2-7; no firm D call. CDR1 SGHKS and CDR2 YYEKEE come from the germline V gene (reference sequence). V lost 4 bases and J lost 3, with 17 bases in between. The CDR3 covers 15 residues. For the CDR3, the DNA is TGTGCCAGCAGCCCCAGGCTCCAACTTAGCTACGAGCAGTACTTC. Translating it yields CASSPRLQLSYEQYF.

Written as DNA, the CDR3 is TGTGCCAGCAGCTATTCCGGGACAGGATCTAGCGGCTACACCTTC. Protein: CASSYSGTGSSGYTF. V usage is TRBV7-9 and J usage is TRBJ1-2, with 8 bases matching TRBD1. CDR1 and CDR2 (germline): SEHNR, FQNEAQ (reference sequence). The CDR3 length is 15 residues. Trimming took 4 bases from V and 8 from J; bases not matched to a gene: 12.

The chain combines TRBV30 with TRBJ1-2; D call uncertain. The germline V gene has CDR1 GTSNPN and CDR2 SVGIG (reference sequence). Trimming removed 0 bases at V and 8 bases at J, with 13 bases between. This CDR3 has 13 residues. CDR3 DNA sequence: TGTGCCTGGAGTGTACTAATTATCGGGGGCTACACCTTC. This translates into CAWSVLIIGGYTF.

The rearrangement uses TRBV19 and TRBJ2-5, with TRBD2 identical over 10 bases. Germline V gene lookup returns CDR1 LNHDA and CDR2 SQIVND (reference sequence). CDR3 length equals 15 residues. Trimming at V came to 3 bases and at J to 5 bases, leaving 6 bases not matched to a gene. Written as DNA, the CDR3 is TGTGCCAGTAGTATTCCTAGCGGGGGCCGGGAGACCCAGTACTTC. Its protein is CASSIPSGGRETQYF.

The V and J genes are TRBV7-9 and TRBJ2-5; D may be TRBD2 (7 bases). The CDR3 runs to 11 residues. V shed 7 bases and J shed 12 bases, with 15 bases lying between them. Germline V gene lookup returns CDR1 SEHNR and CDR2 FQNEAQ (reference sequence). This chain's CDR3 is CASTTGGMEYF. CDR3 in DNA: TGTGCCAGCACCACGGGGGGCATGGAGTACTTC.

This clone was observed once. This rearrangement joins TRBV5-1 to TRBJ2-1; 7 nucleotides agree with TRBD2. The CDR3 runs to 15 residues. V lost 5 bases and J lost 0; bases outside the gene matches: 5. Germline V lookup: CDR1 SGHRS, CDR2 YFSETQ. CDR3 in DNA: TGCGCCAGCAGATCAGCGGGAAGCTCCTACAATGAGCAGTTCTTC. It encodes CASRSAGSSYNEQFF. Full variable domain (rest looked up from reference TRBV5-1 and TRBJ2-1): KAGVTQTPRYLIKTRGQQVTLSCSPISGHRSVSWYQQTPGQGLQFLFEYFSETQRNKGNFPGRFSGRQFSNSRSEMNVSTLELGDSALYLCASRSAGSSYNEQFFGPGTRLTVL.

The CDR3 spells CASSKRGRAEKLFF. DNA for the CDR3: TGTGCCAGCAGCAAAAGGGGGCGAGCTGAAAAACTGTTTTTT. J is TRBJ1-4 and V is TRBV5-6; the match to TRBD1 covers 7 bases. This CDR3 spans 14 amino acids. Germline CDR1 and CDR2: SGHDT and YYEEEE. With V trimmed by 4 bases and J by 7 bases, 7 bases remained unmatched.

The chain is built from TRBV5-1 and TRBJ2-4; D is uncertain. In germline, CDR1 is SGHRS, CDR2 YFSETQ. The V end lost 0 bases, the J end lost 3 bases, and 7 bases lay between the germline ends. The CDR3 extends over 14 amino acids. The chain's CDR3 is CASSLDYVKNIQYF. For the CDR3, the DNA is TGCGCCAGCAGCTTGGACTATGTCAAAAACATTCAGTACTTC.

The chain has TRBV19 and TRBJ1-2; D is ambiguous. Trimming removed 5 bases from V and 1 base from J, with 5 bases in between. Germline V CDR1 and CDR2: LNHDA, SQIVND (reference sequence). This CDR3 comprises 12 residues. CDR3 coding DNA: TGTGCCAGTAGTGGACTTAACTATGGCTACACCTTC. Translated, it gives CASSGLNYGYTF.

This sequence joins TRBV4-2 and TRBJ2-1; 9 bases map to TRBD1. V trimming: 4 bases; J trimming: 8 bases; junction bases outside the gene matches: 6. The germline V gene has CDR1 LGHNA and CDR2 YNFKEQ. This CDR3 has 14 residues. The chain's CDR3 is CASSPGTGTHEQFF. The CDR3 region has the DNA TGTGCCAGCAGCCCCGGGACAGGGACCCATGAGCAGTTCTTC.

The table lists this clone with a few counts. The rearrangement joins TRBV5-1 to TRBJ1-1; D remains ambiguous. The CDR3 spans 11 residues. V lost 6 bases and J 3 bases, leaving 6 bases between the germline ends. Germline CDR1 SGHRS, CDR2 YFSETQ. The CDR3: CASKEYTEAFF. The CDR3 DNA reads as TGCGCCAGCAAGGAGTACACTGAAGCTTTCTTT.

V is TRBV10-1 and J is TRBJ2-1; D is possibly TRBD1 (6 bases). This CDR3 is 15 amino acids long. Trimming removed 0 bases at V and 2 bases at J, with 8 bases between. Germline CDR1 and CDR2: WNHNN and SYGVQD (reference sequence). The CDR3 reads CASSESGATYNEQFF. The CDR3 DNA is TGCGCCAGCAGTGAGTCGGGGGCCACCTACAATGAGCAGTTCTTC.

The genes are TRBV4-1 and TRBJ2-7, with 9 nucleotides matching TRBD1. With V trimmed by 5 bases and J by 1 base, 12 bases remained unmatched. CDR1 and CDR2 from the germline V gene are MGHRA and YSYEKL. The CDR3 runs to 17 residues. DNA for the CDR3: TGCGCCAGCAGCTTTAGCCCGGGAGACAGGGGGTCCTACGAGCAGTACTTC. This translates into CASSFSPGDRGSYEQYF.

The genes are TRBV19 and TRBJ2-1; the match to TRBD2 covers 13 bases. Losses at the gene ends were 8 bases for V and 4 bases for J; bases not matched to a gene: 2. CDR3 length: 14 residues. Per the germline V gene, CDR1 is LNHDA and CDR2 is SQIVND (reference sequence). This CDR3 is CASRTSGGYNEQFF. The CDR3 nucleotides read TGTGCCAGTCGGACTAGCGGGGGTTACAATGAGCAGTTCTTC.

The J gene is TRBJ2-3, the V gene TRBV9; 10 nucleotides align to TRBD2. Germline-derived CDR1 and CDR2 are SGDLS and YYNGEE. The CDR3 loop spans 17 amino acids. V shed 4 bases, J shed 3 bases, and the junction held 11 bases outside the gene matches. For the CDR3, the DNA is TGTGCCAGCAGCCCACGCAGCGGGGGGGCAGGAACAGATACGCAGTATTTT. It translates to CASSPRSGGAGTDTQYF. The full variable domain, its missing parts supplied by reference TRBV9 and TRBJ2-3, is DSGVTQTPKHLITATGQRVTLRCSPRSGDLSVYWYQQSLDQGLQFLIQYYNGEERAKGNILERFSAQQFPDLHSELNLSSLELGDSALYFCASSPRSGGAGTDTQYFGPGTRLTVL.

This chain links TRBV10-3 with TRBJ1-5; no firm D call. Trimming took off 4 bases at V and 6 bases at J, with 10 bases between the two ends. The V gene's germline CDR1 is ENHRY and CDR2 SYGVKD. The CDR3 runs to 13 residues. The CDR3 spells CAISGPAGQPQHF. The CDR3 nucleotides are TGTGCCATCAGTGGCCCCGCCGGTCAGCCCCAGCATTTT.

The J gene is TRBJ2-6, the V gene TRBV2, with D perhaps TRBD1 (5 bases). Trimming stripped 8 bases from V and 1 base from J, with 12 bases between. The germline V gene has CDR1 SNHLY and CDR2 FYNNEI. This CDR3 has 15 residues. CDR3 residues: CASCQGTSGANVLTF. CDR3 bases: TGTGCCAGCTGCCAGGGCACGTCTGGGGCCAACGTCCTGACTTTC. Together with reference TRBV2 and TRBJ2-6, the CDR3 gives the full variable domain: EPEVTQTPSHQVTQMGQEVILRCVPISNHLYFYWYRQILGQKVEFLVSFYNNEISEKSEIFDDQFSVERPDGSNFTLKIRSTKLEDSAMYFCASCQGTSGANVLTFGAGSRLTVL.